These 9 T cell receptor beta chains were sequenced from one sample in a study of cytomegalovirus exposure and HLA in healthy donors. PCR involved 60 Vbeta and 13 Jbeta primers. Clones were sequenced by immunoSEQ multiplex PCR, and TCRdb holds only the in-frame ones, with some missing. The table lists some 130,000 clones, about 80% of them singletons. Sequenced material: PBMCs. These receptor sequences come from a human donor in good health.

The chain uses TRBV4-2 and TRBJ2-2; 9 bases are a match to TRBD2. In germline, CDR1 is LGHNA, CDR2 YNFKEQ. The CDR3 is 15 amino acids. Losses at the gene ends were 0 bases for V and 5 bases for J; bases not matched to a gene: 1. CDR3 DNA: TGTGCCAGCAGCCAAGAGGCGGGGGGGACCGGGGAGCTGTTTTTT. Protein product: CASSQEAGGTGELFF.

The J gene is TRBJ1-1, the V gene TRBV7-9; D may be TRBD1 (5 bases). Germline V lookup: CDR1 SEHNR, CDR2 FQNEAQ (reference sequence). There are 13 residues in the CDR3. Trimming shortened V by 8 bases and J by 1 base, and 11 bases separated the two germline ends. This chain's CDR3 is CASHRYGNTEAFF. The CDR3 nucleotides read TGTGCCAGCCACAGGTACGGGAACACTGAAGCTTTCTTT.

V gene TRBV9 combines with J gene TRBJ2-7; 11 nucleotides match TRBD1. Trimming at V came to 4 bases and at J to 7 bases, leaving 13 bases not matched to a gene. The CDR3 extends over 16 amino acids. Germline-derived CDR1 and CDR2 are SGDLS and YYNGEE. The CDR3: CASSPPVGQGAGEQYF. As DNA, the CDR3 is TGTGCCAGCAGCCCACCTGTAGGACAGGGGGCGGGAGAGCAGTACTTC.

This clone showed up just a few times. The V gene is TRBV10-2, the J gene TRBJ1-1; no firm D call. Trimming left V 2 bases short and J 8 bases short, with 18 bases between. The germline CDR1 and CDR2 sequences are WSHSY and SAAADI. The CDR3 length is 15 residues. As DNA, the CDR3 is TGCGCCAGCAGTGAGCCGACCGGGAGACGACCCGAAGCTTTCTTT. It encodes CASSEPTGRRPEAFF.

This clone was counted a single time. V usage is TRBV2 and J usage is TRBJ2-7; 9 bases align to TRBD1. This CDR3 is 16 amino acids long. The V and J ends lost 4 bases and 2 bases, in that order; junction bases with no gene match: 9. Germline CDR1 is SNHLY and CDR2 is FYNNEI. This CDR3 is CASSGTWDRATYEQYF. The CDR3 DNA sequence: TGTGCCAGCAGTGGTACGTGGGACAGGGCCACCTACGAGCAGTACTTC.

This clone was counted between two and nine times. The chain recombines TRBV4-1 with TRBJ2-7; 8 nucleotides match TRBD1. Germline V gene sequence: CDR1 MGHRA, CDR2 YSYEKL. This CDR3 has 14 amino acids. V dropped 4 bases and J dropped 3; count of bases not matched to a gene: 5. The CDR3 loop reads CASSPRQGHYEQYF. In nucleotides, the CDR3 is TGCGCCAGCAGCCCCAGACAGGGGCACTACGAGCAGTACTTC.

This clone was seen more than once but under ten times. The V and J genes are TRBV29-1 and TRBJ1-4; no reliable D call. With 0 bases removed from V and 13 bases from J, the gap between germline ends came to 9 bases. Germline V gene data show CDR1 as SQVTM and CDR2 as ANQGSEA. The CDR3 spans 11 residues. As DNA, the CDR3 is TGCAGCGTTGAAGAGGGAGCGCGACTGTTTTTT. This sequence encodes CSVEEGARLFF.

The CDR3 region is CASSLINQGYNEQFF. For the CDR3, the DNA is TGTGCCAGCAGCTTGATCAATCAGGGCTACAATGAGCAGTTCTTC. The rearrangement joins TRBV11-3 to TRBJ2-1; weak D call: TRBD1 (5 bases). The ends were cut back, 3 bases at V and 3 bases at J, with 12 bases in the middle. Per germline, CDR1 SGHNT and CDR2 YENEEA. There are 15 residues in the CDR3. The variable domain in full, completed from reference TRBV11-3 and TRBJ2-1, reads EAGVVQSPRYKIIEKKQPVAFWCNPISGHNTLYWYLQNLGQGPELLIRYENEEAVDDSQLPKDRFSAERLKGVDSTLKIQPAELGDSAVYLCASSLINQGYNEQFFGPGTRLTVL.

The chain employs TRBV27 and TRBJ2-2; weak D call: TRBD1 (5 bases). V gave up 7 bases and J gave up 1 base, with 13 bases separating them. The CDR3 extends over 15 amino acids. Germline assignment: CDR1 MNHEY and CDR2 SMNVEV (reference sequence). The CDR3 DNA sequence: TGTGCCAGCAAGGAAAGGGGCCGGAACACCGGGGAGCTGTTTTTT. Translation gives CASKERGRNTGELFF.